This section outlines one T cell receptor beta chain sequence together with its context. This clonotype showed up just a few times. There is no known antigen for this receptor. No qualities accompany the bases; no much larger clone lies one base away. Sequenced on an Illumina HiSeq 1500. TCRdb trimmed public reads at Q25 via fastp, called clones via MiXCR and kept in-frame beta chains. Records with the same CDR3 protein are collapsed into one entry carrying the most frequent genes and DNA. The sample data list some 400,000 distinct CDR3 sequences, and about 33% of these were observed just once. About 13% of the sample comes from the top ten. The data derive from a study of T cell repertoires in cytomegalovirus infection (dated by TCRdb to the late 2010s). Study-wide context: Because public TCR beta signatures pointed to carriage of CMV infection together with the matching HLA type, the HLA type of each donor mattered for the analysis. The study at large found these results: Carriers of CMV infection plus the relevant HLA type were discriminated by the cumulative frequency of public TCR beta family members in the study cohort and in an independent roughly 380-donor cohort. The ex vivo response was dominated by HLA-C-restricted CMV-specific TCR beta clonotypes, and the single most frequent clonotype in two of eight donors was supplied by these HLA-C-restricted clonotypes.

The CDR3 spans 15 residues, from the cysteine through the phenylalanine. Just CDR3 DNA is preserved here, 45 bases in frame from base 1. A distance of 11 bases separates the germline ends of V and J, which lose 1 base and 4 bases respectively. Sequencing was carried out using PBMCs. The chain uses TRBV12-3 or TRBV12-4 and TRBJ2-1; no D gene can be assigned with confidence. The clonotype originates from a human donor in good health (CMV status not recorded). Some clones in this sample may be carry-over from other donors' samples. The CDR3 has the sequence CASSLGRPPYNEQFF. At the DNA level, the sequence is TGTGCCAGCAGTTTAGGGCGACCGCCATACAATGAGCAGTTCTTC.